This record looks at one T cell receptor beta chain sequence and its context. The entry originates in a study of T cell clonotyping in hematopoietic cell transplantation. The table came from immunoSEQ multiplex PCR; TCRdb's copy has only in-frame clones and leaves some out. The table shows roughly 9,300 clones, with about four fifths occurring only once. CDR3 length equals 14 residues. CDR1 is MNHEY and CDR2 is SVGAGI in the germline V gene. The ends were cut back, 6 bases at V and 2 bases at J, with 11 bases in the middle. V is TRBV6-5 and J is TRBJ2-1, with D perhaps being TRBD1 or TRBD2 (6 bases each). This specimen was PBMCs, taken at the time of graft-versus-host disease after allogeneic stem cell transplant. This receptor was taken from a male patient in his sixties who had an allogeneic stem cell transplant from an unrelated donor, so the T cells may come from the graft donor. Some clones in this sample may be carry-over from other donors' samples. The CDR3, as DNA: TGTGCCAGCAGACGGGGGCGCCCCTACAATGAGCAGTTCTTC. Amino acids: CASRRGRPYNEQFF.